Following are 7 T cell receptor beta chains from one sample sequenced in a study of blood T cell repertoires in COVID-19. The assay was immunoSEQ multiplex PCR, and TCRdb's table has in-frame clones only and misses some. The sample lists about 360,000 clones; 70% to 90% were seen once. The sequencing input was peripheral blood. The receptor source for this set is an older woman with COVID-19, enrolled during active disease.

V usage is TRBV5-6 and J usage is TRBJ1-2; D is unresolved. V dropped 3 bases and J dropped 6 bases, with 12 bases sitting between them. Per the germline V gene, CDR1 is SGHDT and CDR2 is YYEEEE. The CDR3 is 13 residues long. The CDR3 here is CASSSGWSDGYTF. The CDR3 nucleotides read TGTGCCAGCAGCTCCGGGTGGAGCGATGGCTACACCTTC.

The table lists this clone with a few counts. V is TRBV9 and J is TRBJ1-2; 10 bases line up with TRBD1. V gave up 3 bases and J gave up 11 bases; unmatched junction bases: 10. The CDR3 totals 14 residues. Germline assignment: CDR1 SGDLS and CDR2 YYNGEE. Here the CDR3 reads CASSAGPGQGDYTF. Here the CDR3 DNA reads TGTGCCAGCAGCGCGGGCCCCGGACAGGGGGATTACACCTTC.

The V and J genes are TRBV20-1 and TRBJ1-1, with 7 bases matching TRBD1. The length of the CDR3 is 15 residues. Germline loops: CDR1 DFQATT, CDR2 SNEGSKA (reference sequence). V gave up 3 bases and J gave up 1 base; unmatched junction bases: 8. CDR3 loop: CSASSPGTANTEAFF. CDR3 nucleotide sequence: TGCAGTGCTAGTAGTCCGGGGACAGCGAACACTGAAGCTTTCTTT.

This chain links TRBV3-1 (or the pseudogene TRBV3-2) with TRBJ1-2, with 9 nucleotides matching TRBD1. V shed 3 bases and J 6 bases; nucleotides not matched to a gene: 2. The CDR3 runs 13 residues. Germline-derived CDR1 and CDR2 are LGHDT and YNNKEL (reference sequence). For the CDR3, the DNA is TGTGCCAGCAGCCACGGGACAGGGAATGGCTACACCTTC. It specifies CASSHGTGNGYTF.

CDR3 sequence (DNA): TGTGCCAGCAGCTTTTCTTTGGAGCCCAACACCGGGGAGCTGTTTTTT. The encoded protein is CASSFSLEPNTGELFF. This chain joins TRBV5-5 and TRBJ2-2; no definite D call. The CDR3 runs 16 residues. V was cut by 2 bases and J by 2 bases, with 13 bases left in between. The germline V gene encodes CDR1 SGHKS and CDR2 YYEKEE (reference sequence).

The gene calls are TRBV20-1 and TRBJ2-1; TRBD2 is a possible D gene (5 bases). Germline loops: CDR1 DFQATT, CDR2 SNEGSKA (reference sequence). The CDR3 length is 11 residues. With 6 bases removed from V and 7 bases from J, the gap between germline ends came to 10 bases. CDR3 coding DNA: TGCAGTGCCCCGGAGGTAAATGAGCAGTTCTTC. Translating it yields CSAPEVNEQFF.

The rearrangement joins TRBV30 to TRBJ2-5; TRBD2 is a possible D gene (5 bases). V lost 2 bases and J 4 bases, leaving 11 bases between the germline ends. Per germline, CDR1 GTSNPN and CDR2 SVGIG (reference sequence). The CDR3 has 13 amino acids. CDR3 sequence (DNA): TGTGCCTGGAGTCCTCTAGCATTAGAGACCCAGTACTTC. Amino acids: CAWSPLALETQYF.